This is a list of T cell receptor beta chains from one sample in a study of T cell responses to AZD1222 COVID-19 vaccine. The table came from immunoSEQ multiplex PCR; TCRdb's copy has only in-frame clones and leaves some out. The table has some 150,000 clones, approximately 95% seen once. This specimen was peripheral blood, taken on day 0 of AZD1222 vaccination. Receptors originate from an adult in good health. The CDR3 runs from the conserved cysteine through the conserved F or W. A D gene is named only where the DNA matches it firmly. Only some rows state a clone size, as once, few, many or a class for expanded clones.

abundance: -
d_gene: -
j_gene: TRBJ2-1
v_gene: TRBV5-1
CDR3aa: CASSLAGALSSYNEQFF
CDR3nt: TGCGCCAGCAGCTTGGCCGGGGCTCTGAGCTCCTACAATGAGCAGTTCTTC

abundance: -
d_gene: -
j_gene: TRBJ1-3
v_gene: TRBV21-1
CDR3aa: CASSNTRDRLEPGNTIYF
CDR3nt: TGTGCCAGCAGCAATACCCGGGACAGACTAGAACCTGGAAACACCATATATTTT

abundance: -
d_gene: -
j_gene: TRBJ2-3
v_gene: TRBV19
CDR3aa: CASSTRQGTDTQYF
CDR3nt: TGTGCCAGTAGTACCCGACAGGGCACAGATACGCAGTATTTT

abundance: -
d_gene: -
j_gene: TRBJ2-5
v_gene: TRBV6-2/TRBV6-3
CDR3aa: CASSYTGTQYF
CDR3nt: TGTGCCAGCAGTTATACGGGGACCCAGTACTTC

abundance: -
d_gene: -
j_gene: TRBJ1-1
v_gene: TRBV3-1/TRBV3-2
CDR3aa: CASSPRDTEAFF
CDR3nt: TGTGCCAGCAGCCCCCGGGACACTGAAGCTTTCTTT

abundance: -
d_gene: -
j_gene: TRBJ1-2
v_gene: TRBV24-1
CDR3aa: CATSGVLGYGYTF
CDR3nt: TGTGCCACCTCCGGGGTCCTTGGCTATGGCTACACCTTC

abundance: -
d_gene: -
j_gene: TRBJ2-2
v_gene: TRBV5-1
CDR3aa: CASSGGWNTGELFF
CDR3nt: TGCGCCAGCAGTGGCGGGTGGAACACCGGGGAGCTGTTTTTT

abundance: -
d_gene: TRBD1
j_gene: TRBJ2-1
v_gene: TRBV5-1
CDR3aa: CASSLGVLDRGLNEQFF
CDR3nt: TGCGCCAGCAGCTTGGGTGTGTTGGACAGGGGGCTGAATGAGCAGTTCTTC

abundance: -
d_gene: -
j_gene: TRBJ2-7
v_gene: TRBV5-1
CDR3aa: CASSLSANSAEQYF
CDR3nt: TGCGCCAGCAGCTTGTCGGCCAATTCGGCCGAGCAGTACTTC

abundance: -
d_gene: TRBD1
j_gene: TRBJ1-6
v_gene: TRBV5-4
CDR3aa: CASSTGPGTGDYNSGLHF
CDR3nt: TGTGCCAGCAGCACGGGTCCCGGGACAGGGGACTATAATTCGGGCCTCCACTTT

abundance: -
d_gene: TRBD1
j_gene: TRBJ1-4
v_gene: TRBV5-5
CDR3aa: CASSKNPDRATNEKLFF
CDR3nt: TGTGCCAGCAGCAAAAACCCGGACAGGGCAACTAATGAAAAACTGTTTTTT

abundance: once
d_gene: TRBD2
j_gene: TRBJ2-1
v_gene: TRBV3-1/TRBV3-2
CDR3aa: CASSPLSGAVNNEQFF
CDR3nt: TGTGCCAGCAGTCCGTTGAGCGGGGCCGTGAACAATGAGCAGTTCTTC

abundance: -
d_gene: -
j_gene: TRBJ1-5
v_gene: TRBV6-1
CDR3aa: CASSDRQPQHF
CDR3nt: TGTGCCAGCAGTGATCGGCAGCCCCAGCATTTT

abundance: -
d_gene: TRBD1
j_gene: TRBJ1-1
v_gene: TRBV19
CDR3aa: CASSHDRATEAFF
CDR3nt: TGTGCCAGTAGTCATGACAGGGCCACTGAAGCTTTCTTT

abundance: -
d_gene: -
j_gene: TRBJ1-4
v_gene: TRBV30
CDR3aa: CAWSTGATNEKLFF
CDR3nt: TGTGCCTGGAGCACAGGTGCAACTAATGAAAAACTGTTTTTT

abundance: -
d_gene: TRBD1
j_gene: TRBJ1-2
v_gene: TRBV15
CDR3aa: CATSRDLGPGGGYTF
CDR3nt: TGTGCCACCAGCAGAGATTTAGGACCAGGGGGTGGCTACACCTTC

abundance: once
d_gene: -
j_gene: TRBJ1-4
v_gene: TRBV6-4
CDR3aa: CASGTRDLFF
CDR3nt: TGTGCCAGCGGTACGCGGGATCTGTTTTTT

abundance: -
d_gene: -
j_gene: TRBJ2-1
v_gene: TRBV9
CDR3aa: CASSVAREQFF
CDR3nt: TGTGCCAGCAGCGTAGCTCGGGAGCAGTTCTTC

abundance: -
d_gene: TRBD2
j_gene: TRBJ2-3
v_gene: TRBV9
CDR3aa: CASSVTGAGGPHF
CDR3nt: TGTGCCAGCAGCGTAACAGGAGCGGGAGGGCCCCATTTT

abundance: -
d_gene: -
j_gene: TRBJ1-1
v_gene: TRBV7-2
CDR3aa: CASRSGVLGHLEAFF
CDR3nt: TGTGCCAGCAGGTCGGGTGTTTTGGGCCACCTTGAAGCTTTCTTT

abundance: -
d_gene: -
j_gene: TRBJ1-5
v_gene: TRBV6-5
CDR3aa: CASSQQGNQPQHF
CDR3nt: TGTGCCAGCAGTCAACAGGGAAATCAGCCCCAGCATTTT

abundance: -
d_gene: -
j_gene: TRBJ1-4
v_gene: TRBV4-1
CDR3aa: CASSQEFGTNEKLFF
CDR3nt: TGCGCCAGCAGCCAAGAGTTCGGGACTAATGAAAAACTGTTTTTT

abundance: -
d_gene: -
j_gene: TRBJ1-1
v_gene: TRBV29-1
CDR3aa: CSVAFIRDGGEAFF
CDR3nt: TGCAGCGTTGCCTTTATCCGGGACGGAGGTGAAGCTTTCTTT

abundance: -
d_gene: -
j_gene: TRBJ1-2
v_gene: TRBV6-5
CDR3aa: CASTMGGRGSYGYTF
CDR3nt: TGTGCCAGCACTATGGGCGGGAGGGGGAGCTATGGCTACACCTTC

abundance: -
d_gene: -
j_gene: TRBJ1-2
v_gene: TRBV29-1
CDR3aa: CSSGPGDRGYTF
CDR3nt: TGCAGCTCCGGCCCTGGGGACCGAGGCTACACCTTC

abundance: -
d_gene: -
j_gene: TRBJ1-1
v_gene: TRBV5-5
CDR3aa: CASSSRVAMNTEAFF
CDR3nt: TGTGCCAGCAGCTCCCGGGTAGCTATGAACACTGAAGCTTTCTTT

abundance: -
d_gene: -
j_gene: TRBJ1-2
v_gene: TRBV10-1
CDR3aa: CASSERGTNYGYTF
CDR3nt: TGCGCCAGCAGTGAGAGGGGAACTAACTATGGCTACACCTTC

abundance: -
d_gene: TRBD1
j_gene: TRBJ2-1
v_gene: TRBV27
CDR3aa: CASSFTAVGGAYNEQFF
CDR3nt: TGTGCCAGCAGTTTCACAGCGGTAGGGGGCGCCTACAATGAGCAGTTCTTC

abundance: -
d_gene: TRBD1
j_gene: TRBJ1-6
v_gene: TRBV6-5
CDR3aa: CASRTGVMYSPLHF
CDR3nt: TGTGCCAGCAGGACAGGGGTAATGTACTCACCCCTCCACTTT

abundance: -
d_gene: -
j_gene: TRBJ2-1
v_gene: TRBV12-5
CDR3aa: CASQISYNEQFF
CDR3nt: TGTGCTAGCCAGATTAGCTACAATGAGCAGTTCTTC

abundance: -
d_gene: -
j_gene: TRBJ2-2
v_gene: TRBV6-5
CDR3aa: CASTRTLSPTGELFF
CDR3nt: TGTGCCAGCACCAGGACCTTGTCACCTACCGGGGAGCTGTTTTTT

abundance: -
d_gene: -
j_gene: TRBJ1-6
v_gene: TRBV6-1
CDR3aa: CASSEYGTYNSPLHF
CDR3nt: TGTGCCAGCAGTGAATACGGGACCTATAATTCACCCCTCCACTTT

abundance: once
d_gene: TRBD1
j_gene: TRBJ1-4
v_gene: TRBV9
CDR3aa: CASSEAGTGLFEKLFF
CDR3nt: TGTGCCAGCAGCGAGGCCGGGACAGGGCTCTTTGAAAAACTGTTTTTT

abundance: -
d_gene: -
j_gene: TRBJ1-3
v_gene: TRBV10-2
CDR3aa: CASRGIDSGNTIYF
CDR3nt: TGCGCCAGCAGGGGAATTGACTCTGGAAACACCATATATTTT

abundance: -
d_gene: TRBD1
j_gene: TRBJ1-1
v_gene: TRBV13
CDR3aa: CASSPWGQGNTEAFF
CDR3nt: TGTGCCAGCAGCCCCTGGGGACAGGGGAACACTGAAGCTTTCTTT

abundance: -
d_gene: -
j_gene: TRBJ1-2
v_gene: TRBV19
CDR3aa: CASSSPGQIYGYTF
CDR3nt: TGTGCCAGTAGCAGCCCCGGACAGATCTATGGCTACACCTTC

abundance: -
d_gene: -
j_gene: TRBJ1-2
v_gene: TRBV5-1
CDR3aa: CASSLGGTGVNYGYTF
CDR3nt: TGCGCCAGCAGCTTGGGTGGTACAGGAGTTAACTATGGCTACACCTTC

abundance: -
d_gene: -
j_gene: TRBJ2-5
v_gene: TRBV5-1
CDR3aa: CASSFLQETQYF
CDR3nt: TGCGCCAGCAGCTTCCTCCAAGAGACCCAGTACTTC

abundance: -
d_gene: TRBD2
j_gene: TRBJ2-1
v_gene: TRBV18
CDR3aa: CASSQRTSGTSGGQFF
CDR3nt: TGTGCCAGCTCCCAACGGACTAGCGGGACTTCAGGTGGGCAGTTCTTC

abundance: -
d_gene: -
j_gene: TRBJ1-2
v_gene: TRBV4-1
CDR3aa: CASSQDRRPAGYTF
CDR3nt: TGCGCCAGCAGCCAAGATCGCAGGCCTGCTGGCTACACCTTC

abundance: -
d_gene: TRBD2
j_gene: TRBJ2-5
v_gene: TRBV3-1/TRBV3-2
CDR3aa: CASSQPGLAPAGTQYF
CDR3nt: TGTGCCAGCAGCCAGCCGGGACTAGCGCCGGCGGGGACCCAGTACTTC

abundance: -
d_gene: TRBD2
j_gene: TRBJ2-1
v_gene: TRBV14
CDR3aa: CASSSPGTSGSLYEQFF
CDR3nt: TGTGCCAGCAGCTCACCCGGGACTAGCGGGAGTCTATATGAGCAGTTCTTC